This T cell receptor (beta chain) was captured by sequencing in a study of cytomegalovirus exposure and HLA in healthy donors. Across the whole study: HLA-typed donors were the source of 80 million to 90 million unique TCRs, which an early data release held. Of all 360 or so donors who were genotyped, 81% belonged to the Caucasian-associated ancestry cluster. The study, taken as a whole, reports: Differences between HLA loci emerged in a later analysis of TCR association rates, with DRB1 most and HLA-C fewest. Cytomegalovirus-associated TCR beta chains were listed, numbering 150 to 200.

The junction had 10 bases not matched to a gene; V was cut back by 3 bases and J by 9 bases. Germline CDR1 and CDR2: SEHNR and FQNEAQ (reference sequence). This CDR3 has 15 residues. PCR amplification relied on 60 Vbeta primers (plus 13 Jbeta primers). Measured with immunoSEQ multiplex PCR; TCRdb has only the in-frame clones, and not every one. The table shows 200,000 or so clones, with 84% occurring only once. With regard to this clone: Its cognate antigen is unknown.

Sequencing input: PBMCs. This chain connects TRBV7-9 to TRBJ2-1, with 8 bases fitting TRBD2. This TCR was recovered from a boy under 18 in good health and CMV-seronegative. CDR3 loop: CASSFVAGRSGEQFF. The CDR3 DNA is TGTGCCAGCAGCTTTGTAGCGGGACGTTCTGGTGAGCAGTTCTTC.